This paragraph covers one T cell receptor (beta chain) sequence. This clonotype was counted many times. It lacks a known antigen. Per-base quality was not reported, and no clone a single base away is much larger than it. These data belong to a study of regulatory T cells in long-lasting Graves disease (dated by TCRdb to about 2021). Regarding the complete study: Patients with newly diagnosed Graves' disease had been on antithyroid drugs for under 3 months. Peripheral blood TCR sequencing and RNA sequencing compared persistent Graves' disease patients with newly diagnosed Graves' disease patients. The study took place in China and was registered as a clinical trial. TCR sequencing covered some 13 persistent and approximately 20 newly diagnosed Graves' disease patients, some 35 samples in total. Paper-wide results and their limitations: As a limitation, the authors acknowledged that the small sample size may reduce accuracy. Peripheral blood alone was examined, since thyroid tissue, which constituted the primary lesion, could not be accessed. Sequencing and analysis were limited to the TCR beta chain. Lower TCR Shannon entropy and fewer highly expanded clones were observed in persistent Graves' disease patients than in newly diagnosed patients, which suggested clonal expansion. Persistent disease showed preferential use of TRBV28, TRBJ1-2 and TRBJ2-5, whereas newly diagnosed disease favored TRBV20-1 and TRBJ2-1. Persistent patients shared more public clonotypes among themselves (2,741) than newly diagnosed patients did (approximately 870).

The library was prepared using multiplex PCR. The sequencer listed for this sample is Illumina HiSeq 4000. CDR3 regions were amplified by Arm-PCR with iRepertoire HTBI primers to construct TCR beta libraries. PCR products were gel purified before sequencing. Regarding the original processing steps: Gene usage analysis of CDR3 amino acid clonotypes relied on the 55 to 80 TRBV and fewer than 15 TRBJ segments identified across samples. COPE and FqMerger were used to merge the filtered high-quality paired reads into contigs. BLAST was used to align contigs to IMGT TRBV, TRBD and TRBJ reference genes, and CDR3 was defined according to IMGT. Any clonotype with a frequency above 0.1% was counted as a highly expanded clone. Shannon entropy served as the measure of repertoire diversity, while the Gini coefficient captured V-J evenness. A clonotype was considered public if more than one individual shared it. TCRdb reworked the public reads: Q25 trimming with fastp, MiXCR clone assembly, productive beta chains retained. Here each entry gathers all rows of one CDR3 protein and keeps the most common genes and DNA. The V and J calls, along with clone size, are taken from TCRdb and not from the paper's own processing. The sample yields about 460,000 distinct CDR3 sequences; 14% were counted once. The biggest ten clones account for approximately 15% of the sample.

The CDR3 has 15 amino acids, counting the end cysteine and phenylalanine. Only the CDR3 portion is preserved as DNA: 45 bases, with reading frame beginning at the first base. CDR1 is given as SGHRS and CDR2 as YFSETQ, both from the germline V gene. For this chain, trimming is 5 bases at the V end and 5 bases at the J end, and the number of junction bases without a gene match is 7. The time point tag for this specimen amounts to: newly diagnosed GD, antithyroid drugs for less than 3 months. RNA was extracted from PBMCs in TRIzol for both TCR sequencing and RNA sequencing. The diagnosis of Graves' disease followed American Thyroid Association guidelines. Recruitment of patients was carried out at an endocrinology department in Xi'an, China. Each patient gave 8.5 to 9.5 milliliters of peripheral blood, collected in an EDTA anticoagulant tube. Ficoll Paque Plus density gradient separation was used to isolate PBMCs, and no further T cell sorting was done. RNA quality was checked with an Agilent 2100 Bioanalyzer and agarose gel, and concentration with a NanoDrop 2000.

The same data also went into a second study, on T cells in Graves' hyperthyroidism and ophthalmopathy. The second publication reports: A patient counted as having stable Graves' hyperthyroidism if no progression to ophthalmopathy occurred over 18 months of follow-up. Hyperthyroidism patients were newly diagnosed, had a disease duration of under 2 months, and were aged 18 to 65 years. Exclusion was applied to patients with uncontrolled infections, other autoimmune diseases, pregnancy or lactation. Clinical symptoms, serum thyroxine and TRAb, thyroid ultrasound, and orbital computed tomography formed the basis for the diagnoses. For the first round of RT-PCR on the TCR CDR3, the HTBI primer set was used together with the Qiagen OneStep RT-PCR kit. Most expanded thyroid clonotypes (frequency above 0.001) were also detected in blood, a finding suggesting that blood repertoires may reflect thyroid immune responses. A model built on a 13 V-J signature distinguished ophthalmopathy from stable hyperthyroidism, reaching around 87% sensitivity and under 84% specificity in cross-validation and 80%/75% in testing. In validation, the model predicted progression to ophthalmopathy with over 60% sensitivity and roughly 75% specificity, a median of approximately 6.5 months before onset. To identify TCR V-J signatures that set the groups apart, the researchers used a discovery cohort of approximately 98 patients, made up of fewer than 50 with Graves' ophthalmopathy and some 58 with stable Graves' hyperthyroidism. Prospective prediction of ophthalmopathy was tested in an independent validation cohort of 18 to 20 hyperthyroidism patients and some 17 patients who later progressed to ophthalmopathy. The 75 to 100 discovery patients were randomly split 7:3 into training and test sets. In about 6 Graves' hyperthyroidism patients, the study also compared T-cell repertoires from thyroid tissue with T-cell repertoires from blood. After sampling, hyperthyroidism patients received methimazole starting at 30 mg daily, and ophthalmopathy patients received high-dose intravenous methylprednisolone. The libraries were constructed in a second round of multiplex PCR and then size-selected and purified. The libraries were sequenced on an Illumina HiSeq2000 using paired-end 100 bp reads. SOAPnuke was used to process the raw data, removing reads that contained adapters or uncalled bases, had a mean Phred below 15, or lacked an exact match to the constant primer or identifier. High-quality paired reads were merged using COPE v1.2.5, and each unique nucleotide sequence was defined as a clonotype. MiTCR v1.1 was used to align the clonotypes against IMGT TRBV, TRBD and TRBJ reference segments. The analysis was restricted to V-J combinations with a frequency above 0.0001, which together covered about 99% of the repertoires. A TCS score was defined as the ratio of F50 (clonal expansion) to E x V (chaos), with BLOSUM62-based TCRdist applied between CDR3 peptides within each V-J. Welch's t-statistics and random forest reduced 500 to 550 V-J features to about 13, which were used in a naive Bayes classifier (R e1071). Sample size was not statistically predetermined, and blinding of investigators to group allocation was not performed. The paper describes TCR Vbeta CDR3 sequencing of about 140 peripheral blood samples, made up of approximately 40 ophthalmopathy patients, 70 to 75 hyperthyroidism patients and roughly 17 progressor patients.

The input for sequencing was peripheral blood mononuclear cells (PBMCs), taken at new diagnosis, from a patient treated with antithyroid drugs. The receptor's source is a woman aged 45-65 years with Graves disease. Donor details come from another sample of the same person, matched by shared clones. The chain joins TRBV5-1 to TRBJ2-3, with 11 bases in between that match TRBD2. The CDR3 sequence is CASSPPGLAVDTQYF. The nucleotide sequence is TGCGCCAGCAGTCCGCCGGGACTAGCGGTAGATACGCAGTATTTT.